The 6 T cell receptor beta chains below all came from one sample that was sequenced in a study of tumor-infiltrating lymphocytes in primary liver carcinoma. Priming with a constant-region primer yielded TCR beta cDNA from 400 to 550 ng total RNA. Slightly modified ARM-PCR with three nested multiplex PCR rounds yielded TCR beta libraries. Running ten to eleven cycles apiece, the first two PCR rounds relied on TRBV1-TRBV30 forward primers together with a C-beta reverse primer. MiXCR, run by TCRdb on the multiplex PCR reads, gives a single entry per CDR3 protein. The repertoire has over 100,000 distinct CDR3 sequences, approximately 68% of them found once; the top ten carry 8% to 9%. Taking about 18-32 mg of unsorted bulk tissue, the authors co-extracted RNA and DNA. The specimen was tumor-adjacent normal liver tissue. The receptor source for this set is a woman aged 60-75 years with primary liver carcinoma and hepatitis B virus infection.

In the case of this clonotype: This clone may be a read error of a much larger clone one base away. The genes are TRBV5-1 and TRBJ2-2; no definite D call. V was clipped by 5 bases and J by 10 bases, with 9 bases between them. This CDR3 region has 11 residues. Looked up from germline, CDR1 is SGHRS and CDR2 is YFSETQ. CDR3 residues: CASRYHEELFF. The CDR3 coding sequence is TGCGCCAGCAGATATCATGAGGAGCTGTTTTTT.

On this clonotype: Mismatch with germline at one junction end may stem from a read error. This chain uses TRBV6-2 or TRBV6-3 with TRBJ1-6; D might be TRBD1 (5 bases). Germline V lookup: CDR1 MNHEY, CDR2 SVGEGT. The CDR3 totals 14 residues. CDR3: CTSSPGSGNSPLHF. CDR3 nucleotides: TGTACCAGCAGCCCAGGGTCCGGTAATTCACCCCTCCACTTC.

About this clonotype itself: The junction and the germline gene differ at one end; a read error may be behind it. The chain links TRBV29-1 to TRBJ2-2; TRBD2 agrees at 8 bases. This CDR3 has 15 residues. Germline values: CDR1 SQVTM, CDR2 ANQGSEA. The CDR3 DNA follows: TGTAGCGGCCGGGTCGGGACTAGGGACACCGGGGAGCTGTTTTTT. Translated, it gives CSGRVGTRDTGELFF.

The chain employs TRBV5-1 and TRBJ2-3; D tentatively fits TRBD1 or TRBD2 (5 bases each). From germline, CDR1 is SGHRS and CDR2 YFSETQ. The CDR3 consists of 16 residues. V was clipped by 0 bases and J by 2 bases, with 13 bases between them. CDR3 loop: CASSLESWGTTDTQYF. The CDR3 DNA is TGCGCCAGCAGCTTGGAGAGCTGGGGGACCACAGATACGCAGTATTTT.

Comment on this clonotype: One junction end does not reproduce the germline sequence, and a read error may be involved. The chain links TRBV12-3 or TRBV12-4 to TRBJ2-3; TRBD2 matches 9 bases. The CDR3 spans 19 residues. The CDR3 nucleotides are TGTGCCAGCAGCACTCGAGGGGCGGGAGGGCCTACCAACACAGATACGCAGTTTTTT. Protein: CASSTRGAGGPTNTDTQFF.

In regard to this clonotype: A read error may account for a junction end that differs from germline. The chain combines TRBV11-3 with TRBJ2-3; 8 nucleotides match TRBD1. The CDR3 consists of 16 residues. The germline V gene has CDR1 SGHNT and CDR2 YENEEA. This CDR3 is CPSSPRQGSSTGTQYF. CDR3 coding DNA: TGTCCCAGTAGCCCCCGACAGGGGTCAAGCACAGGTACGCAGTATTTT. Full variable domain (rest looked up from reference TRBV11-3 and TRBJ2-3): EAGVVQSPRYKIIEKKQPVAFWCNPISGHNTLYWYLQNLGQGPELLIRYENEEAVDDSQLPKDRFSAERLKGVDSTLKIQPAELGDSAVYLCPSSPRQGSSTGTQYFGPGTRLTVL.